The sequence of this T cell receptor beta chain was determined in a study of T cells expressing NK-cell markers. For the study at large: Source material for TCR beta repertoires consisted of sorted CD3+CD56+NKG2C+, CD3+CD56+NKG2C- and CD3+CD56-NKG2C+ T cells. HCMV serostatus: most of the eight sequenced donors positive, one negative.

Germline assignment: CDR1 LGHDT and CDR2 YNNKEL (reference sequence). The CDR3 extends over 15 amino acids. TCRdb re-called the 5' RACE reads and catalogs CDR3 proteins one per entry, DNA excluded. The sample includes some 440,000 distinct CDR3 sequences. Overall study results and limits: No clear determination of HCMV specificity was made for expanded NKG2C+ T cell clones.

Comment on this clonotype: Its antigen is not known.

The origin of this receptor is a woman between 50 and 59 years old in good health. Sequencing used blood T cells: a sorted CD56 or NKG2C T cell subset, CD4+ or CD8+ T cells, or bulk PBMC T cells (not recorded which). The chain couples TRBV3-1 to TRBJ1-5; TCRdb returns TRBD1, unconfirmable since there is no DNA. The CDR3 here is CASSPSTTVNQPQHF. Using reference TRBV3-1 and TRBJ1-5 for the parts outside the CDR3, the full variable domain is DTAVSQTPKYLVTQMGNDKSIKCEQNLGHDTMYWYKQDSKKFLKIMFSYNNKELIINETVPNRFSPKSPDKAHLNLHINSLELGDSAVYFCASSPSTTVNQPQHFGDGTRLSIL.